In this sample, the clone carrying this T cell receptor beta chain turned up many times. Its matching antigen is unknown. Indicated time point: sample taken at primary tumor resection. The authors sequenced whole RNA from tumor, nontumor lung or frozen PBMC without sorting. Patients with untreated early-stage non-small cell lung cancer, numbering some 72, were the donors. Every individual TCR cDNA molecule carried its own unique molecular identifier, which allowed correction of PCR and sequencing errors. TCRdb recomputed calls from the 5' RACE reads with MiXCR, one row per CDR3 protein. This sample has 39,000 or so distinct CDR3 sequences, with roughly 8% found just once. This specimen belongs to a study of spatial heterogeneity in lung cancer. Notes on the study in general: Blood contained ubiquitous expanded tumor TCRs more at resection than at follow-up.

CDR1 and CDR2 (germline): MNHNY, SVGAGI (reference sequence). Trimming removed 5 bases from V and 2 bases from J, with 12 bases in between. The CDR3 has 14 amino acids. The sequencing used PBMCs, collected at surgery. This chain uses TRBV6-6 with TRBJ1-1; the D gene is possibly TRBD1 (5 bases). This TCR was recovered from a male donor with early-stage non-small cell lung cancer. The CDR3: CASSAGFLNTEAFF. In DNA, the CDR3 is TGTGCCAGCAGTGCAGGGTTTTTAAACACTGAAGCTTTCTTT.